The 2 T cell receptor beta chains given below trace back to one sample, sequenced in a study of T cells after yellow fever vaccination. TCRdb used MiXCR to reprocess the 5' RACE reads, holding one entry per CDR3 protein. The table shows some 550,000 distinct CDR3 sequences, with over 15% occurring only once. This sample comprised PBMCs, obtained 15 days after the yellow fever booster vaccination. The receptors stem from a man aged 30 to 39 who received the YFV17D yellow fever vaccine.

The chain couples TRBV29-1 to TRBJ2-1, with 12 bases matching TRBD2. CDR3 length: 17 residues. Germline-derived CDR1 and CDR2 are SQVTM and ANQGSEA. With V trimmed by 4 bases and J by 4 bases, 11 bases remained unmatched. In DNA, the CDR3 is TGCAGCGTTGCCCCGGGACTAGCGGGTACCGGGTACAATGAGCAGTTCTTC. Its protein product is CSVAPGLAGTGYNEQFF.

This clonotype was counted a few times. This chain uses TRBV4-3 with TRBJ2-1, with TRBD2 matching over 7 bases. Germline V gene lookup returns CDR1 LGHNA and CDR2 YSLEER. The CDR3 is 15 amino acids. J was trimmed by 10 bases and V by 0 bases; bases with no gene match: 9. The CDR3 region is CASSQDGPWGGEQFF. In DNA, the CDR3 is TGCGCCAGCAGCCAAGATGGACCCTGGGGGGGAGAGCAGTTCTTC.